The sequence of this T cell receptor (beta chain) was determined in a study of T cell responses to AZD1222 COVID-19 vaccine. About the research overall: Second-dose intervals of approximately 4 or approximately 12 weeks were pooled. General study points: CD4 TCRs covered the whole spike, strongest at regions 160-218 and 743-854. Baseline antibody screening turned up just six seropositive AZD1222 recipients.

TCRdb's copy holds only in-frame clones and misses some; the assay was immunoSEQ multiplex PCR. The repertoire holds about 96,000 clones, with roughly nine tenths as singletons. Comment on this clone: The antigen remains undetermined.

The specimen comprised peripheral blood, sampled on day 0 of AZD1222 vaccination. The receptor was isolated from an adult in good health.

CDR3 nucleotide sequence: TGTGCCAGCAGCTCCCCCCCCAGGGGCCTGACCTACGAGCAGTACTTC. Translating it yields CASSSPPRGLTYEQYF. This rearrangement joins TRBV7-2 to TRBJ2-7, with D perhaps matching TRBD1 (6 bases). The CDR3 sequence is 16 residues long. The germline V gene encodes CDR1 SGHTA and CDR2 FQGNSA. V was cut by 4 bases and J by 2 bases, with 18 bases left in between.